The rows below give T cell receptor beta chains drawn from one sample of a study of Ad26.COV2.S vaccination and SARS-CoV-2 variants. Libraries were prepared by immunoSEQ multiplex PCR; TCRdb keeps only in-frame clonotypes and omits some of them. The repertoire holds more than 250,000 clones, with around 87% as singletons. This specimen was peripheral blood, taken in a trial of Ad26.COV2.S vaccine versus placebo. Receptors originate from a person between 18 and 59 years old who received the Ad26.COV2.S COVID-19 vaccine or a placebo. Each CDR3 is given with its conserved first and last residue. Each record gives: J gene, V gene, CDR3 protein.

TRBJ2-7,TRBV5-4,CASSFESGASYEQYF
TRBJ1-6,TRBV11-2,CASSQGHRGNSPLHF
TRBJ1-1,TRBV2,CASSEGTGYGAFF
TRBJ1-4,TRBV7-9,CASSLAGVEKLFF
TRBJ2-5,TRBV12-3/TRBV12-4,CASRWDRQETQYF
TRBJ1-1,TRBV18,CASSLLDSQGTEAFF
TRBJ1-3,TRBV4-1,CASSQDWSRLRAGNTIYF
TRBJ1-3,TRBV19,CASRRVSGNTIYF
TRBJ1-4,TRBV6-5,CASSKDREKLFF
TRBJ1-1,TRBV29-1,CSVVQGANTEAFF
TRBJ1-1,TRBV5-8,CASSFRHYPEAFF
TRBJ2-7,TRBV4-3,CASSLLFGGTYEQYF
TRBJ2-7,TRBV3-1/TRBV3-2,CASSSGQGGYEQYF
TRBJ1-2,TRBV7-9,CASSSSWAGGRYGYTF
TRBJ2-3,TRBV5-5,CASSPQRGTDTQYF
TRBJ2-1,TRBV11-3,CASSRDRRIGEQFF